The subject of this entry is one T cell receptor beta chain. V lost 0 bases and J lost 9, with 9 bases in between. Germline CDR1 reads SGHVS; CDR2 reads FQNEAQ. The CDR3 spans 12 residues. PCR was performed using 60 Vbeta and 13 Jbeta primers. Data came from immunoSEQ multiplex PCR; TCRdb stores just in-frame clones and leaves some out. Of about 59,000 clones listed, about four fifths are singletons. The source of the sample is a study of cytomegalovirus exposure and HLA in healthy donors. The chain carries TRBV7-8 and TRBJ2-7; no clear D gene. The receptor comes from a woman in her 40s in good health and CMV-seronegative. The specimen was PBMCs. CDR3 amino acids: CASSLALAWQYF. The CDR3 region has the DNA TGTGCCAGCAGCTTAGCGCTCGCGTGGCAGTACTTC.